A single sample gave rise to the 22 T cell receptor beta chains below, sequenced in a study of response to subunit inactivated influenza vaccine. Via MiXCR, TCRdb re-called the RT-PCR reads, giving one row per CDR3 protein. This sample carries approximately 700,000 distinct CDR3 sequences, around 14% of them seen once, and the ten largest clones take roughly 12%. The input for sequencing was PBMCs from blood, taken approximately 13 days after vaccination. The receptor set was obtained from a man aged 50-59 years who received an inactivated influenza vaccine.

This clonotype was picked up a small number of times. The chain couples TRBV20-1 to TRBJ2-5; TRBD1 might be the D (6 bases). The V gene lost 1 base and the J gene lost 5 bases, with 14 bases spanning the gap. The CDR3 spans 14 residues. Germline values: CDR1 DFQATT, CDR2 SNEGSKA (reference sequence). CDR3 sequence: CSARGGLPHETQYF. The CDR3 bases are TGCAGTGCTAGAGGGGGGCTCCCTCATGAGACCCAGTACTTC.

The rearrangement joins TRBV6-1 to TRBJ2-3; D gene uncertain. The CDR3 extends over 13 amino acids. Trimming left V 6 bases short and J 2 bases short, with 9 bases between. The V gene's germline CDR1 is MNHNS and CDR2 SASEGT. CDR3 bases: TGTGCCAGCAGAAATCGAAACACAGATACGCAGTATTTT. This gives the protein CASRNRNTDTQYF.

This clonotype was counted between two and nine times. CDR3 nucleotide sequence: TGTGCCAGCAGCGGGTCTCCACCCTGGGGCTTGTACGAGCAGTACTTC. Its translation is CASSGSPPWGLYEQYF. This chain uses TRBV7-9 with TRBJ2-7; D is perhaps TRBD1 (5 bases). The V and J ends lost 5 bases and 4 bases respectively, with 21 bases between them. Germline loops: CDR1 SEHNR, CDR2 FQNEAQ (reference sequence). The CDR3 length is 16 residues.

The rearrangement links TRBV6-2 or TRBV6-3 to TRBJ2-1; 11 bases align to TRBD2. The length of the CDR3 is 17 residues. CDR1 and CDR2 (germline): MNHEY, SVGEGT. The ends lost 4 bases at V and 5 bases at J; junction bases unmatched: 10. The CDR3: CASSFNQLAGVDNEQFF. In DNA, the CDR3 is TGTGCCAGCAGTTTCAACCAACTAGCGGGAGTCGACAATGAGCAGTTCTTC.

In the case of this clonotype: The junction shows a germline mismatch at one end, possibly a read error. The chain has TRBV6-5 and TRBJ2-7; TRBD1 agrees at 9 bases. Germline CDR1 reads MNHEY; CDR2 reads SVGAGI. This CDR3 comprises 15 residues. The CDR3 coding sequence is TGCGCCAGCAGCTATTCGGGGACAGGGTCCTACGAGCAGTACTTC. Its protein is CASSYSGTGSYEQYF.

The V and J genes are TRBV6-6 and TRBJ2-7; 9 bases fit TRBD1. CDR1 and CDR2 from the germline V gene are MNHNY and SVGAGI (reference sequence). This CDR3 has 13 amino acids. V lost 4 bases, J lost 7 bases, and 5 bases stayed unmatched. The CDR3 is CASSFWDREEQYF. For the CDR3, the DNA is TGTGCCAGCAGTTTTTGGGACAGGGAAGAGCAGTACTTC.

The rearrangement joins TRBV20-1 to TRBJ2-7; D is perhaps TRBD1 or TRBD2 (5 bases each). V was shortened by 7 bases and J by 4 bases, with 14 bases between the two germline ends. Germline V lookup: CDR1 DFQATT, CDR2 SNEGSKA (reference sequence). This CDR3 is 12 amino acids long. The CDR3 region is CSEGPSRYEQYF. Written as DNA, the CDR3 is TGCAGTGAGGGACCCTCCCGTTACGAGCAGTACTTC.

The rearrangement joins TRBV28 to TRBJ2-7; tentatively, D is TRBD2 (6 bases). The ends were cut back, 5 bases at V and 6 bases at J, with 11 bases in the middle. Germline assignment: CDR1 MDHEN and CDR2 SYDVKM. The CDR3 consists of 12 residues. CDR3: CASSADGGEQYF. As DNA, the CDR3 is TGTGCCAGCAGTGCTGACGGGGGCGAGCAGTACTTC.

The V call is TRBV9, the J call TRBJ2-1; no firm D call. V was cut by 4 bases and J by 9 bases, with 11 bases left in between. The CDR3 covers 12 residues. From germline, CDR1 is SGDLS and CDR2 YYNGEE. CDR3: CASSLITTEQFF. DNA for the CDR3: TGTGCCAGCAGCCTCATCACCACTGAGCAGTTCTTC.

This clonotype was detected ten times or more. The CDR3 region has the DNA TGTGCCAGCAGCTTGGCCAGCCCGAATTCACCCCTCCACTTT. Its protein is CASSLASPNSPLHF. The V and J genes are TRBV5-5 and TRBJ1-6, with D unclear. This CDR3 comprises 14 residues. V lost 0 bases, J lost 7 bases, and 8 bases lay in between. The germline gives CDR1 SGHKS, CDR2 YYEKEE (reference sequence).

The chain links TRBV4-3 to TRBJ1-5, with D tentatively TRBD1 (5 bases). The CDR3 loop spans 14 amino acids. Germline V gene lookup returns CDR1 LGHNA and CDR2 YSLEER. The V gene lost 0 bases and the J gene lost 6 bases, with 9 bases spanning the gap. CDR3 DNA sequence: TGCGCCAGCAGCCAAGAGGGGGGGTTTCAGCCCCAGCATTTT. Amino acid sequence: CASSQEGGFQPQHF.

A few counts support this clonotype. The rearrangement links TRBV4-3 to TRBJ1-2; perhaps TRBD1 as D (5 bases). CDR1 is LGHNA and CDR2 is YSLEER in the germline V gene. Trimming shortened V by 5 bases and J by 2 bases, and 15 bases separated the two germline ends. CDR3 length: 15 amino acids. CDR3 amino acids: CASSRAQTDNYGYTF. DNA for the CDR3: TGCGCCAGCAGCAGGGCCCAGACAGACAACTATGGCTACACCTTC.

This clonotype was found a few times. V usage is TRBV3-1 and J usage is TRBJ1-1; D may be TRBD1 (5 bases). CDR3 length: 15 amino acids. CDR1 and CDR2 from the germline V gene are LGHDT and YNNKEL (reference sequence). V dropped 1 base and J dropped 1 base, with 10 bases sitting between them. For the CDR3, the DNA is TGTGCCAGCAGCCAAGCTCCTGACAGGAACACTGAAGCTTTCTTT. Its translation is CASSQAPDRNTEAFF.

The V gene is TRBV7-8, the J gene TRBJ2-1; 8 bases map to TRBD2. This CDR3 has 16 residues. Germline trimming cut 3 bases from V and 2 bases from J; bases unmatched to any gene: 6. Germline V gene sequence: CDR1 SGHVS, CDR2 FQNEAQ. CDR3 sequence: CASSLAGGATYNEQFF. The CDR3 nucleotides are TGTGCCAGCAGCTTGGCGGGGGGCGCGACCTACAATGAGCAGTTCTTC.

In regard to this clonotype: A read error may account for a junction end that differs from germline. V usage is TRBV10-2 and J usage is TRBJ1-6; no firm D call. The CDR3 spans 14 residues. Germline CDR1 is WSHSY and CDR2 is SAAADI. The CDR3 DNA reads as TGCGCCAGCAATGAGTTTCTGGATAATTCACCCCTCCACTTT. It encodes CASNEFLDNSPLHF.

At least ten counts were recorded for this clonotype. This rearrangement joins TRBV7-6 to TRBJ2-7; possibly TRBD1 or TRBD2 for D (5 bases each). Germline assignment: CDR1 SGHVS and CDR2 FNYEAQ. Trimming pared 0 bases from V and 7 bases from J, leaving 13 bases between. The CDR3 sequence is 14 residues long. The CDR3 is CASSLAVWGSEQYF. CDR3 coding DNA: TGTGCCAGCAGCTTAGCCGTTTGGGGGTCGGAGCAGTACTTC.

This clonotype was seen a few times. Written as DNA, the CDR3 is TGCGCCAGCAGCCAAGGACAGGGGACGAACACTGAAGCTTTCTTT. Translation gives CASSQGQGTNTEAFF. The chain links TRBV4-1 to TRBJ1-1; TRBD1 matches 8 bases. The germline CDR1 and CDR2 sequences are MGHRA and YSYEKL. The CDR3 has 15 amino acids. Unmatched junction bases numbered 2, after V lost 1 base and J lost 1 base.

V gene TRBV12-3 or TRBV12-4 combines with J gene TRBJ2-2, with D maybe TRBD2 (6 bases). The CDR3 runs 16 residues. V lost 3 bases and J 2 bases, leaving 13 bases between the germline ends. CDR3 loop: CASSFWRGFNTGELFF. Written as DNA, the CDR3 is TGTGCCAGCAGTTTTTGGAGGGGCTTCAACACCGGGGAGCTGTTTTTT.

This chain joins TRBV7-9 and TRBJ2-3; a weak D match, TRBD1 (6 bases). This CDR3 has 17 amino acids. Germline values: CDR1 SEHNR, CDR2 FQNEAQ (reference sequence). Trimming stripped 5 bases from V and 0 bases from J, with 18 bases between. The CDR3 DNA sequence: TGTGCCAGCAGCCCCCGCTGGACGGGACATAGCACAGATACGCAGTATTTT. Protein sequence: CASSPRWTGHSTDTQYF. The full variable domain, with the rest looked up from reference TRBV7-9 and TRBJ2-3, is DTGVSQNPRHKITKRGQNVTFRCDPISEHNRLYWYRQTLGQGPEFLTYFQNEAQLEKSRLLSDRFSAERPKGSFSTLEIQRTEQGDSAMYLCASSPRWTGHSTDTQYFGPGTRLTVL.

The chain employs TRBV6-5 and TRBJ1-6; D is perhaps TRBD1 (5 bases). Germline loops: CDR1 MNHEY, CDR2 SVGAGI. V lost 0 bases, J lost 10 bases, and 13 bases lay in between. The length of the CDR3 is 15 residues. This chain's CDR3 is CASSYSSRVGSPLHF. The DNA of the CDR3 is TGTGCCAGCAGTTACTCGAGCAGGGTCGGGTCACCCCTCCACTTT.

This clonotype was picked up a small number of times. The DNA for the CDR3 is TGCGCCAGCAGCCCTAGTCTAGAATCGGGCAATGAGCAGTTCTTC. This encodes CASSPSLESGNEQFF. The genes are TRBV5-1 and TRBJ2-1; no clear D gene. The V end lost 4 bases, the J end lost 6 bases, and 17 bases lay between the germline ends. The germline V gene has CDR1 SGHRS and CDR2 YFSETQ. This CDR3 is built from 15 residues.

This clonotype has only a few counts. The rearrangement joins TRBV29-1 to TRBJ2-6, with 7 bases that match TRBD1. Germline V gene sequence: CDR1 SQVTM, CDR2 ANQGSEA. This CDR3 is built from 16 residues. Trimming at V came to 2 bases and at J to 2 bases, leaving 6 bases not matched to a gene. The chain's CDR3 is CSVETGARTGANVLTF. The CDR3 nucleotides are TGCAGCGTTGAAACAGGGGCTAGGACTGGGGCCAACGTCCTGACTTTC.